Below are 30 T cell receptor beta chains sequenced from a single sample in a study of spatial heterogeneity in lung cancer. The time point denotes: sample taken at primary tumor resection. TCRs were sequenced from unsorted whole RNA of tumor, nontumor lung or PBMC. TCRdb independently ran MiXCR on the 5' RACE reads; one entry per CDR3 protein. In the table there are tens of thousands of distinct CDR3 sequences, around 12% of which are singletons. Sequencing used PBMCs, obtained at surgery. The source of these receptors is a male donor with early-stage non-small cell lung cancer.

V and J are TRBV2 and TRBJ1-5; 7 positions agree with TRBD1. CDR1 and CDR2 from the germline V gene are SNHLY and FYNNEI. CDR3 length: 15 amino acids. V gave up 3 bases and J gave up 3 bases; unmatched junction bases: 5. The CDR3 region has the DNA TGTGCCAGCAGTGATGGGACAGTTGACAATCAGCCCCAGCATTTT. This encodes CASSDGTVDNQPQHF.

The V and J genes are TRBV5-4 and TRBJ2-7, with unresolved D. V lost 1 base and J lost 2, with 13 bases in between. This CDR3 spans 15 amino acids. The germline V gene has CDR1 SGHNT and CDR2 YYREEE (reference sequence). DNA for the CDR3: TGTGCCAGCAGCTTGAGATCAGGCGGCACCTACGAGCAGTACTTC. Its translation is CASSLRSGGTYEQYF.

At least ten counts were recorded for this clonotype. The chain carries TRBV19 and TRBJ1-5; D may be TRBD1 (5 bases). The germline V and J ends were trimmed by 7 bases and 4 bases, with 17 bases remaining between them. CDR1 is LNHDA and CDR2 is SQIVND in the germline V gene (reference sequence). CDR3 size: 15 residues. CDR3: CASKDLDGGNQPQHF. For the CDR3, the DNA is TGTGCCAGTAAAGATCTGGATGGGGGGAATCAGCCCCAGCATTTT.

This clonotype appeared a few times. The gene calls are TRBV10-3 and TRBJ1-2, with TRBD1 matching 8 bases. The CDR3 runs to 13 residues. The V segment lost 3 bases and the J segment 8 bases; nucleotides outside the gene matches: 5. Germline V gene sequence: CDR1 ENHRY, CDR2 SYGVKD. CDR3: CAISEQGEMGYTF. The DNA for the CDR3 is TGTGCCATCAGTGAACAGGGGGAGATGGGCTACACCTTC.

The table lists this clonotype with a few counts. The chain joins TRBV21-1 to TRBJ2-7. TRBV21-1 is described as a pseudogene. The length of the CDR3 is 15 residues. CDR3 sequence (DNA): TGTGCCAGCAGCAAAGGGACGGGGGGCTCCTACGAGCAGTACTTC. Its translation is CASSKGTGGSYEQYF.

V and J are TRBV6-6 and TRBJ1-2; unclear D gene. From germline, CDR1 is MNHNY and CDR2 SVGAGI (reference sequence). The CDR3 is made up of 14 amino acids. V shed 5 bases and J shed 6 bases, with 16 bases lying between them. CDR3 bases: TGTGCCAGCAGTCCTCCGGGGAGGGCCGATGGCTACACCTTC. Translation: CASSPPGRADGYTF.

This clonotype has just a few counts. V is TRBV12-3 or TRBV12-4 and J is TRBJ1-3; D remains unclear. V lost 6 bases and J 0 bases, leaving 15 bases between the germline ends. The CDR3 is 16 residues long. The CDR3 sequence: CASSLQQMSSGNTIYF. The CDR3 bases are TGTGCCAGCAGCCTCCAGCAGATGAGCTCTGGAAACACCATATATTTT.

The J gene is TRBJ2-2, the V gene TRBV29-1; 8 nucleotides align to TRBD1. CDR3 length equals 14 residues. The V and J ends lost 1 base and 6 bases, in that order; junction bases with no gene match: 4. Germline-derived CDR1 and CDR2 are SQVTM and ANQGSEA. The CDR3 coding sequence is TGCAGCGTTGAAGGGACAGGGAAACCCGGGGAGCTGTTTTTT. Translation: CSVEGTGKPGELFF.

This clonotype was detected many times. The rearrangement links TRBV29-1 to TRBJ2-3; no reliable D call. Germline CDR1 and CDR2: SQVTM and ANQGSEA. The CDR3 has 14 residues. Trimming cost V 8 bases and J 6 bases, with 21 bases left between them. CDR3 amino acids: CSTLRHSPKDTQYF. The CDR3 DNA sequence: TGCAGCACCCTCAGACACTCTCCTAAGGATACGCAGTATTTT.

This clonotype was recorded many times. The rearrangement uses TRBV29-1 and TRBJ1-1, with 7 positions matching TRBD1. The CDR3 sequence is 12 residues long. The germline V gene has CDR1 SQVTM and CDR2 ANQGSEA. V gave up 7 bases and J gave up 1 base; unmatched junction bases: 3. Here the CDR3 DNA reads TGCAGCGGCAGGACAGGGAACACTGAAGCTTTCTTT. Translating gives CSGRTGNTEAFF.

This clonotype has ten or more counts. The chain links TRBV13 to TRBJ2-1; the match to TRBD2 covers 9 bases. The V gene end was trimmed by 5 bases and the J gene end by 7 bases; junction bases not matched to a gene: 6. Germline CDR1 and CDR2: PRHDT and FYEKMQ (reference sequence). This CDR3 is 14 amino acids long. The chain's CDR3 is CASSQTSGRNEQFF. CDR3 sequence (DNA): TGTGCCAGCAGCCAGACTAGCGGCAGGAATGAGCAGTTCTTC.

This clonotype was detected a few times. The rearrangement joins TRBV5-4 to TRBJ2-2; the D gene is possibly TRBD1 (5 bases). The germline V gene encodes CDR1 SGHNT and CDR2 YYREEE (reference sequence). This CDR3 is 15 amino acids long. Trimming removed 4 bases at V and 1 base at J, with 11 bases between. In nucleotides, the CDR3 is TGTGCCAGCAGCCAAGGGGTTGGGAACACCGGGGAGCTGTTTTTT. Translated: CASSQGVGNTGELFF.

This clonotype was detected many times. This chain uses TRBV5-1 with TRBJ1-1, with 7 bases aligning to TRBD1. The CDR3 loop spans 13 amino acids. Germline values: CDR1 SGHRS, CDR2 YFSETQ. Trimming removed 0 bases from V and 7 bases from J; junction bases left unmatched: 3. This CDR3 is CASSLDRGDEAFF. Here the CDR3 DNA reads TGCGCCAGCAGCTTGGACAGGGGAGATGAAGCTTTCTTT. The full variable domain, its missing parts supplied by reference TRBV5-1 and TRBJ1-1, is KAGVTQTPRYLIKTRGQQVTLSCSPISGHRSVSWYQQTPGQGLQFLFEYFSETQRNKGNFPGRFSGRQFSNSRSEMNVSTLELGDSALYLCASSLDRGDEAFFGQGTRLTVV.

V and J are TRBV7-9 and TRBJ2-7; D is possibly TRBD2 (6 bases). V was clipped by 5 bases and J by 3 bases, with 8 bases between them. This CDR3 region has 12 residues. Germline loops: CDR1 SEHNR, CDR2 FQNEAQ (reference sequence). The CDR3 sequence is CASSTGLYEQYF. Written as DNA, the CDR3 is TGTGCCAGCAGCACGGGACTCTACGAGCAGTACTTC.

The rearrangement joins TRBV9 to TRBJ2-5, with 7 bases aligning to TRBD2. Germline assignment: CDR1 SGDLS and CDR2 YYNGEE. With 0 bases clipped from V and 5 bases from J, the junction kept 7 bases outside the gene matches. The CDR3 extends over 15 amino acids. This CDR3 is CASSVGVAGIETQYF. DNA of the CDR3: TGTGCCAGCAGCGTAGGGGTAGCGGGTATTGAGACCCAGTACTTC. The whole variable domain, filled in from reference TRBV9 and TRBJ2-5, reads DSGVTQTPKHLITATGQRVTLRCSPRSGDLSVYWYQQSLDQGLQFLIQYYNGEERAKGNILERFSAQQFPDLHSELNLSSLELGDSALYFCASSVGVAGIETQYFGPGTRLLVL.

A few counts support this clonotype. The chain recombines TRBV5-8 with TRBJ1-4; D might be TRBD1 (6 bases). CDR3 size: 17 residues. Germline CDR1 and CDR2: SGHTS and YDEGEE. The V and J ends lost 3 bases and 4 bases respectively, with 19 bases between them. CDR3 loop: CASSSSTGVGINEKLFF. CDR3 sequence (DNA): TGTGCCAGCAGCTCCTCGACAGGAGTAGGGATTAATGAAAAACTGTTTTTT.

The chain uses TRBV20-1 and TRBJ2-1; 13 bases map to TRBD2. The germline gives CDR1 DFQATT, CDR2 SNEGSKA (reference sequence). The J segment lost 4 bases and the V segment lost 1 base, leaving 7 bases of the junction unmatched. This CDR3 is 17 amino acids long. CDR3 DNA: TGCAGTGCTAGAGGCACTAGCGGGAGGGCCTTGTACAATGAGCAGTTCTTC. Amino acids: CSARGTSGRALYNEQFF.

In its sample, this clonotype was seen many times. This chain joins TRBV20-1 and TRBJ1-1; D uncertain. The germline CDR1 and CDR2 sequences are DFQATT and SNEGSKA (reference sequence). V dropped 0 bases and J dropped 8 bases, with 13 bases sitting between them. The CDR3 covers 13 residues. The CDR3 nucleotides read TGCAGTGCTAGAGATCGGGGTCCAAGGGAAGCTTTCTTT. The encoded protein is CSARDRGPREAFF.

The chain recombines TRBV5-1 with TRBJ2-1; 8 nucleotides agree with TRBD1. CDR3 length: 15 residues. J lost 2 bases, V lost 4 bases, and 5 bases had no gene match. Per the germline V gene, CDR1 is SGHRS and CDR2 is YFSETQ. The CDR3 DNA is TGCGCCAGCAGCAGACAGGGGCGCACCTACAATGAGCAGTTCTTC. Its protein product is CASSRQGRTYNEQFF.

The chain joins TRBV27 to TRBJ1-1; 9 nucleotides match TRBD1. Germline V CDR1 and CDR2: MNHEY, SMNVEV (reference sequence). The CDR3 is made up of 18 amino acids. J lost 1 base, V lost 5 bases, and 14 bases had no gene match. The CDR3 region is CASSVEPTGGIKNTEAFF. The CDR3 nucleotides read TGTGCCAGCAGTGTAGAGCCCACAGGGGGCATCAAGAACACTGAAGCTTTCTTT.

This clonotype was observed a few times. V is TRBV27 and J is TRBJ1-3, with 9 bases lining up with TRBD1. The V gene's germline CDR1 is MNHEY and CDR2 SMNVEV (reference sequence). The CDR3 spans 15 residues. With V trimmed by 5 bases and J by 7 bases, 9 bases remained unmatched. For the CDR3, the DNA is TGTGCCAGCAGTCTCTCGGGACAGGGACGTAACACCATATATTTT. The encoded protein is CASSLSGQGRNTIYF.

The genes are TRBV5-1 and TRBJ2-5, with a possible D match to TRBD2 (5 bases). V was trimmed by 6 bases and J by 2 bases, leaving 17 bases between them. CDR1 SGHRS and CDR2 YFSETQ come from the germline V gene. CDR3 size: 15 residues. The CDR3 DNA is TGCGCCAGCAAGCTGAACGGGGTTCGGCAAGAGACCCAGTACTTC. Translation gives CASKLNGVRQETQYF.

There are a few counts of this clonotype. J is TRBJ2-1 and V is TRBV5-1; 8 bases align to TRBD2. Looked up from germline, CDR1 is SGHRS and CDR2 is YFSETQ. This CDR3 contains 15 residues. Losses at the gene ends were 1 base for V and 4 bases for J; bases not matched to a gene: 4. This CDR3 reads CASSLSGGEYNEQFF. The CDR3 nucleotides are TGCGCCAGCAGCTTGTCCGGGGGGGAATACAATGAGCAGTTCTTC. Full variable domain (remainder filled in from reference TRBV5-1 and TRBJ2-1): KAGVTQTPRYLIKTRGQQVTLSCSPISGHRSVSWYQQTPGQGLQFLFEYFSETQRNKGNFPGRFSGRQFSNSRSEMNVSTLELGDSALYLCASSLSGGEYNEQFFGPGTRLTVL.

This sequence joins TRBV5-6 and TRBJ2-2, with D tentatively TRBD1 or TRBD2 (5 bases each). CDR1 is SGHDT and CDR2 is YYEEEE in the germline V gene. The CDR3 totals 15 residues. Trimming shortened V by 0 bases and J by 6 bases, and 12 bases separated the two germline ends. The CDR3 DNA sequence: TGTGCCAGCAGCTTGGTGGCAGGGAGCGCCGGGGAGCTGTTTTTT. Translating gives CASSLVAGSAGELFF.

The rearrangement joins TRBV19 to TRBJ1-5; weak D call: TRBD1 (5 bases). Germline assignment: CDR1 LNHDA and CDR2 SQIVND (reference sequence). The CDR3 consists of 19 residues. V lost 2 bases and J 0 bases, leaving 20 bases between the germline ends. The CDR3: CASSISRGTVYYSNQPQHF. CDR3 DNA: TGTGCCAGTAGTATATCACGAGGGACGGTTTACTATAGCAATCAGCCCCAGCATTTT. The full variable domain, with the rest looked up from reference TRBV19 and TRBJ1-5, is DGGITQSPKYLFRKEGQNVTLSCEQNLNHDAMYWYRQDPGQGLRLIYYSQIVNDFQKGDIAEGYSVSREKKESFPLTVTSAQKNPTAFYLCASSISRGTVYYSNQPQHFGDGTRLSIL.

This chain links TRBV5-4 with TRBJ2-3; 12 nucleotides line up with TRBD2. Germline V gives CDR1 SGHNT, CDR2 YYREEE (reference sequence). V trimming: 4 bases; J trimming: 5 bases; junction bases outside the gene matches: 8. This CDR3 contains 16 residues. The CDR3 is CASSIRTSGEKDTQYF. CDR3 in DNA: TGTGCCAGCAGCATTCGGACTAGCGGGGAGAAAGATACGCAGTATTTT.

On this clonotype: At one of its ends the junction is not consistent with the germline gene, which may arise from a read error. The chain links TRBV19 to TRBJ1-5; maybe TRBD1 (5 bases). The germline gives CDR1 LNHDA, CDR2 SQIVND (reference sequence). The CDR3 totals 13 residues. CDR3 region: CVSSKGSNQPQHF. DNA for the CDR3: TGTGTCAGTAGTAAGGGGAGCAATCAGCCCCAGCATTTT.

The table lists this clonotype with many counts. CDR3 in amino acids: CASSYSRLPGTEAFF. Written as DNA, the CDR3 is TGTGCCAGCAGTTACAGCAGGCTTCCGGGCACTGAAGCTTTCTTT. V gene TRBV27 combines with J gene TRBJ1-1; D ambiguous. The CDR3 is made up of 15 amino acids. The germline CDR1 and CDR2 sequences are MNHEY and SMNVEV (reference sequence). V gave up 4 bases and J gave up 4 bases, with 16 bases separating them.

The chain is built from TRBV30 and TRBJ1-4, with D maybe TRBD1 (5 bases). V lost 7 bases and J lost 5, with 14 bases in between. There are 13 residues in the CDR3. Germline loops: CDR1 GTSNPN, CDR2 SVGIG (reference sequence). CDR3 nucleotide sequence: TGTGCCTTCTCTAGAGGGGAGAATGAAAAACTGTTTTTT. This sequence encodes CAFSRGENEKLFF.

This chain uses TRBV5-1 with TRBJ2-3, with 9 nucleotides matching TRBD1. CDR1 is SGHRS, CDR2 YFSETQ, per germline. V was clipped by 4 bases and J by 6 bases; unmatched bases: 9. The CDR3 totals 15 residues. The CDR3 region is CASSIWDRDEDTQYF. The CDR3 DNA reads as TGCGCCAGCAGCATATGGGACAGGGATGAGGATACGCAGTATTTT.